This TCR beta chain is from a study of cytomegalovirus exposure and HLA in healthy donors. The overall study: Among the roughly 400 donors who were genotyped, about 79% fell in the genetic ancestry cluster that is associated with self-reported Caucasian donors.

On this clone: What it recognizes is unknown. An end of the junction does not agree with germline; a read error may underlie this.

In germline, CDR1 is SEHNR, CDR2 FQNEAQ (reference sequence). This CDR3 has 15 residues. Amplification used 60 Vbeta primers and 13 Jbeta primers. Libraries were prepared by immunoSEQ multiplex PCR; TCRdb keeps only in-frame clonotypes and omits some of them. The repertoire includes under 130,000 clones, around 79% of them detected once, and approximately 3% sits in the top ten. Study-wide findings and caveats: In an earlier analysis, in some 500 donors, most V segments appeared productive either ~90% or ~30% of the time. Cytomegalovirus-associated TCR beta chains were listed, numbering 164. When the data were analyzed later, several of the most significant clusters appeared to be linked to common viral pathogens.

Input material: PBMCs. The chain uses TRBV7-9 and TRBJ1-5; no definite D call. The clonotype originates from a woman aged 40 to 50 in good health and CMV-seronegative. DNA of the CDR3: TGTTCCAGCAGTCCTCCCGGGAATAGCAATCAGCCCCAGCATTTT. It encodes CSSSPPGNSNQPQHF. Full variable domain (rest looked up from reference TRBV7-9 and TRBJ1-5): DTGVSQNPRHKITKRGQNVTFRCDPISEHNRLYWYRQTLGQGPEFLTYFQNEAQLEKSRLLSDRFSAERPKGSFSTLEIQRTEQGDSAMYLCSSSPPGNSNQPQHFGDGTRLSIL.